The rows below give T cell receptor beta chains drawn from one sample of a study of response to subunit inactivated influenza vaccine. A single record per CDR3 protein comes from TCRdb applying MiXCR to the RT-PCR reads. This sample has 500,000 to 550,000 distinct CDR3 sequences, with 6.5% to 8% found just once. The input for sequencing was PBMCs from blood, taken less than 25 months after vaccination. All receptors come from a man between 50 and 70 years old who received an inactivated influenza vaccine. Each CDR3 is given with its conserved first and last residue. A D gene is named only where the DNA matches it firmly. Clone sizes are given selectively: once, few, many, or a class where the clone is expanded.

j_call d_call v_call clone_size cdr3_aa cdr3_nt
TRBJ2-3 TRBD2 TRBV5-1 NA CASSPTSSGSTDTQYF TGCGCCAGCAGTCCTACCTCTAGCGGTAGCACAGATACGCAGTATTTT
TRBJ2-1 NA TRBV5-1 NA CASTMSPSSYNEQFF TGCGCCAGCACTATGTCCCCTAGCTCCTACAATGAGCAGTTCTTC
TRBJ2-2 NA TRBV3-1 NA CASSQEDTGELFF TGTGCCAGCAGCCAAGAAGACACCGGGGAGCTGTTTTTT
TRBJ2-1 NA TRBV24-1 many CATTSGSYNEQFF TGTGCCACCACGTCAGGATCCTACAATGAGCAGTTCTTC
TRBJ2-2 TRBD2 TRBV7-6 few CASSLSRDSGTKGGELFF TGTGCCAGCAGCTTAAGTCGAGACAGCGGGACGAAGGGCGGGGAGCTGTTTTTT
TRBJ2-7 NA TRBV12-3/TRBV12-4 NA CASSLGRRFYEQYF TGTGCCAGCAGTCTGGGACGGAGGTTCTACGAGCAGTACTTC
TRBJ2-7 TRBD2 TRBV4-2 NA CASSLSGTGMGEQYF TGTGCCAGCAGCCTAAGCGGGACTGGGATGGGTGAGCAGTACTTC
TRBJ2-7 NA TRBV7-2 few CASSSRFRLPPYEQYF TGTGCCAGCAGCTCTCGTTTCAGACTACCACCCTACGAGCAGTACTTC
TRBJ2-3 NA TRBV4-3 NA CASSQRVNTDTQYF TGCGCCAGCAGCCAAAGGGTAAACACAGATACGCAGTATTTT
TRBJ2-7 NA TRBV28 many CASRPGLAYEQYF TGTGCCAGCAGGCCAGGGCTAGCCTACGAGCAGTACTTC
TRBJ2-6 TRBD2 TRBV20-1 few CSARVQGSGRSGANVLTF TGCAGTGCTAGGGTTCAAGGTAGCGGGAGGTCCGGGGCCAACGTCCTGACTTTC
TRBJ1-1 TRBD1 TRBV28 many CASSYRTGGYTRTEAFF TGTGCCAGCAGTTATCGGACAGGGGGGTACACCAGGACTGAAGCTTTCTTT
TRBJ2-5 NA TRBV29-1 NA CSVEDSSGGMAQYF TGCAGCGTTGAAGATAGCTCCGGGGGAATGGCACAGTACTTC
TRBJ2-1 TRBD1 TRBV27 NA CASSMGQGALNEQFF TGTGCCAGCAGTATGGGACAGGGGGCGCTTAATGAGCAGTTCTTC
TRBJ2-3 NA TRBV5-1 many CASSPGGSGTQYF TGCGCCAGCAGTCCCGGGGGCTCAGGGACGCAGTATTTT
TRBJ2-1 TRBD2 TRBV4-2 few CASSQVQPGLAEAEAYNEQFF TGTGCCAGCAGCCAAGTCCAACCGGGACTAGCGGAAGCTGAGGCCTACAATGAGCAGTTCTTC
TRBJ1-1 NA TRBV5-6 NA CASSLDWLNTEAFF TGTGCCAGCAGCTTGGATTGGTTGAACACTGAAGCTTTCTTT
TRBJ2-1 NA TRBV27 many CATQLAVHEQFF TGTGCCACCCAACTAGCTGTTCATGAGCAGTTCTTC
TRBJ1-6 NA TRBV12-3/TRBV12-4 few CASSFGENSPLHF TGTGCCAGCAGTTTCGGGGAGAATTCACCCCTCCACTTT
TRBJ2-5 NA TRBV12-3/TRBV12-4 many CASSLAHIQETQYF TGTGCCAGCAGTTTAGCCCACATCCAAGAGACCCAGTACTTC
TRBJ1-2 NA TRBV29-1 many CSVNSGDGYTF TGCAGCGTGAATTCAGGAGATGGCTACACCTTC
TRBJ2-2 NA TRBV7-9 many CASSLAAGIGVTGELFF TGTGCCAGCAGCTTAGCGGCGGGGATCGGGGTCACCGGGGAGCTGTTTTTT
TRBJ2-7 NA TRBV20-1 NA CSALGPLNSYEQYF TGCAGTGCTCTGGGACCCCTTAACTCCTACGAGCAGTACTTC
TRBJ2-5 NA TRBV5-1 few CASSPQATGKAETQYF TGCGCCAGCAGCCCCCAGGCCACAGGGAAGGCCGAGACCCAGTACTTC
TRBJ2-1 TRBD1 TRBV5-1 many CASSSRTGVNEQFF TGCGCCAGCAGCTCTCGGACAGGGGTTAATGAGCAGTTCTTC
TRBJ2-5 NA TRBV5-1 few CAPALTRQSKETQYF TGCGCTCCAGCACTGACGCGACAGTCAAAAGAGACCCAGTACTTC
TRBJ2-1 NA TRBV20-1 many CSASDLLGGNNEQFF TGCAGTGCTAGTGACCTGCTGGGGGGTAACAATGAGCAGTTCTTC
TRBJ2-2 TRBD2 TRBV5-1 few CASSPGTSGIHVNTGELFF TGCGCCAGCAGCCCCGGGACTAGCGGGATCCATGTTAACACCGGGGAGCTGTTTTTT
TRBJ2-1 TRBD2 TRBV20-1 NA CSAPPGGRDNEQFF TGCAGTGCCCCCCCGGGGGGACGAGACAATGAGCAGTTCTTC
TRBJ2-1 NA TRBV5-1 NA CASSLREDRGGEQFF TGCGCCAGCAGCCTAAGAGAGGACCGAGGCGGTGAGCAGTTCTTC
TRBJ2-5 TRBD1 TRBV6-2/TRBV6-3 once CASSDAGTGGETQYF TGTGCCAGCAGTGACGCCGGGACAGGGGGTGAGACCCAGTACTTC
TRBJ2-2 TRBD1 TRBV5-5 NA CASIGQGHPGELFF TGTGCCAGCATCGGACAGGGGCATCCCGGGGAGCTGTTTTTT
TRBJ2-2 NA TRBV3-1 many CASSQDFDAGELFF TGTGCCAGCAGCCAAGATTTTGACGCCGGGGAGCTGTTTTTT
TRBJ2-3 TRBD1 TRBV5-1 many CASSEGQGRFTDTQYF TGCGCCAGCAGCGAGGGACAGGGACGATTCACAGATACGCAGTATTTT
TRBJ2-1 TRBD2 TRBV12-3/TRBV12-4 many CASSFSGGAYNEQFF TGTGCCAGCAGTTTTTCGGGGGGGGCCTACAATGAGCAGTTCTTC
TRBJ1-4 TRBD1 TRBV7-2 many CASSSAQGAREKLFF TGTGCCAGCAGCTCCGCACAGGGGGCACGAGAAAAACTGTTTTTT
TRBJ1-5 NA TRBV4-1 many CASSQNLYQPQHF TGCGCCAGCAGCCAAAACCTCTATCAGCCCCAGCATTTT
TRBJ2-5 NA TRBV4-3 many CASSFDRNSGETQYF TGCGCCAGCAGCTTCGACAGAAACTCGGGGGAGACCCAGTACTTC
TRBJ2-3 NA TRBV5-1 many CASSFKGSSTDTQYF TGCGCCAGCAGCTTTAAAGGATCTAGCACAGATACGCAGTATTTT
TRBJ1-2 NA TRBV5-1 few CASSSPNLQGHGYTF TGCGCCAGCAGCTCTCCAAACTTACAGGGTCATGGCTACACCTTC
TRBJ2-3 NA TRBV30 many CAWSVRVSNTDTQYF TGTGCCTGGAGTGTACGCGTCAGTAACACAGATACGCAGTATTTT
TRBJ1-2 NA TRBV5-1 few CASSLAGGGGGYTF TGCGCCAGCAGCTTGGCTGGAGGGGGAGGCGGCTACACCTTC
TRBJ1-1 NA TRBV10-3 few CASGAHAEAFF TGTGCCTCCGGGGCCCACGCTGAAGCTTTCTTT
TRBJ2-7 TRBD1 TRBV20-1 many CSARDWTGHFF TGCAGTGCTAGAGATTGGACAGGGCATTTCTTC
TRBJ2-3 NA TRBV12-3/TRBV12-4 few CASTGQRTDTQYF TGTGCCAGCACCGGACAGCGCACAGATACGCAGTATTTT
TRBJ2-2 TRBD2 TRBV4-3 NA CASSQQTSGNTGELFF TGCGCCAGCAGCCAGCAAACTAGCGGGAACACCGGGGAGCTGTTTTTT
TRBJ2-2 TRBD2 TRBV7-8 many CASSPPRLAGTGELFF TGTGCCAGCAGCCCACCGCGGCTAGCGGGGACCGGGGAGCTGTTTTTT
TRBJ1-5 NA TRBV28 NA CASSLGGAFNQPQHF TGTGCCAGCAGTTTAGGGGGGGCATTCAATCAGCCCCAGCATTTT
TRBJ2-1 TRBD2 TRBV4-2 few CASSQDAAGGLNEQFF TGTGCCAGCAGCCAAGATGCTGCGGGGGGGCTTAATGAGCAGTTCTTC